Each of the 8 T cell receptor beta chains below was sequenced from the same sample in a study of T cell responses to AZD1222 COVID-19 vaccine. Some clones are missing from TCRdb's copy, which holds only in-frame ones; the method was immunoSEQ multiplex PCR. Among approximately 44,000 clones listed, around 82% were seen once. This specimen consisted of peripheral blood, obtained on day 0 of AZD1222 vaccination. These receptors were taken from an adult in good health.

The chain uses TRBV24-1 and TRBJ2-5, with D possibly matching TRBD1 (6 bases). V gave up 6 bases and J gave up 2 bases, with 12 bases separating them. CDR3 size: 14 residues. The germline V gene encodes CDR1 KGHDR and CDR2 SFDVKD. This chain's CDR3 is CATSQGTAQETQYF. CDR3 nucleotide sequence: TGTGCCACCAGTCAGGGGACCGCTCAAGAGACCCAGTACTTC.

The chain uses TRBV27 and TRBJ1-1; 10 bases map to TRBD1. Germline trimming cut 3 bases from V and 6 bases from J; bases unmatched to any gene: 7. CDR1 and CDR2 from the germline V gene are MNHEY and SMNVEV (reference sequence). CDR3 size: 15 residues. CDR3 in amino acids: CASSFLRTGGSEAFF. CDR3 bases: TGTGCCAGCAGTTTCTTAAGGACAGGGGGTTCTGAAGCTTTCTTT.

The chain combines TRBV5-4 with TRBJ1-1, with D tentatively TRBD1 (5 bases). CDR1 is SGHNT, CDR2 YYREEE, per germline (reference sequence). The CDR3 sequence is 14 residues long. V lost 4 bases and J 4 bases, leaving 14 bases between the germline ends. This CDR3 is CASSMGTSVTEAFF. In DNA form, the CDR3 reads TGTGCCAGCAGCATGGGGACCTCGGTCACTGAAGCTTTCTTT.

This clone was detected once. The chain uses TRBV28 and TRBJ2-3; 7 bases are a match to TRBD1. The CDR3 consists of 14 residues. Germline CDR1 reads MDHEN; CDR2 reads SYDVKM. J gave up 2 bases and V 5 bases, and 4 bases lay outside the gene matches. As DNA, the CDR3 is TGTGCCAGCAGTACTGGACAGGCCACAGATACGCAGTATTTT. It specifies CASSTGQATDTQYF.

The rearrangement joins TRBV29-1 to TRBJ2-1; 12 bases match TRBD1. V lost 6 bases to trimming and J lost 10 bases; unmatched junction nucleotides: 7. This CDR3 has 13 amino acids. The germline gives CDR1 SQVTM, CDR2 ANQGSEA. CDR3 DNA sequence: TGCAGCGTGGCAGGGACAGGGGGCCGAGAGCAGTTCTTC. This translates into CSVAGTGGREQFF.

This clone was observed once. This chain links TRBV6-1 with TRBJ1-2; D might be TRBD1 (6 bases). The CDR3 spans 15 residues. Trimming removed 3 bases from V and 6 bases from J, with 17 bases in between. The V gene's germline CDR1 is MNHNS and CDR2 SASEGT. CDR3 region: CASSDQGMGIHGYTF. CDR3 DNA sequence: TGTGCCAGCAGTGATCAGGGGATGGGCATCCATGGCTACACCTTC.

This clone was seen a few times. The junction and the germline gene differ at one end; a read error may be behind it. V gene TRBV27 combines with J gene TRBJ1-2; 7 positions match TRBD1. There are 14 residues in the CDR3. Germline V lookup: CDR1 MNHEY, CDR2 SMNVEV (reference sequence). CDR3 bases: TGTGCCAGCAGTCTAACGCTCCTGGACAGGTCGCCGGTCTTC. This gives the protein CASSLTLLDRSPVF.

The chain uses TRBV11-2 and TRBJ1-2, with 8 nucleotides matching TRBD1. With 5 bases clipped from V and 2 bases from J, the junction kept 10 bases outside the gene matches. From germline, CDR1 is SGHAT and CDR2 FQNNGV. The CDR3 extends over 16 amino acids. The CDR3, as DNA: TGTGCCAGCAGCCCAAGGCTACAGGGGGAGAACTATGGCTACACCTTC. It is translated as CASSPRLQGENYGYTF.